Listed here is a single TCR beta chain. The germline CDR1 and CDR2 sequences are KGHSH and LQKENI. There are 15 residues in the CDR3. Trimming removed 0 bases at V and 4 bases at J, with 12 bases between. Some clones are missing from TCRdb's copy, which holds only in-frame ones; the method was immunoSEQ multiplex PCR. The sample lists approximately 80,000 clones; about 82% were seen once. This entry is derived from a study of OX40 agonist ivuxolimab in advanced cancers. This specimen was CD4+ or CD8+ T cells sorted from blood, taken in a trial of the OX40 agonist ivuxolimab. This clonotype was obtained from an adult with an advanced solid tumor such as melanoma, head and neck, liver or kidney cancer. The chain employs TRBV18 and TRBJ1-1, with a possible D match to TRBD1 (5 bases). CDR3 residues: CASSPPGRVATEAFF. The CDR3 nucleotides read TGTGCCAGCTCACCACCAGGCAGGGTGGCCACTGAAGCTTTCTTT.